This TCR beta chain is drawn from a study of PD-1 blockade in classical Hodgkin lymphoma (dated by TCRdb to about 2020). Context from the whole study: Nivolumab dosing was 3 mg/kg intravenously every 2 weeks, continuing until either disease progression or unacceptable toxicity. The study used TCR beta sequencing and CyTOF to define a peripheral blood immune signature of response to PD-1 blockade in classical Hodgkin lymphoma. Points the paper makes about the study in general: Among trial patients, those achieving complete response had baseline diversity similar to that of newly diagnosed patients, while diversity was significantly lower in partial responders and progressors. Only a single clinical trial cohort was studied, and what caused the repertoire differences, possibly disease activity or prior therapy, remained undefined. Baseline TCR diversity was reported as lower in newly diagnosed patients than in healthy donors, and lower still in relapsed/refractory patients. Patients starting nivolumab less than 1 year after ASCT had lower diversity and were excluded from later analyses to avoid confounding by immune reconstitution. By C4D1, a significant rise was seen in CD4+ TCR diversity but not in CD8+ TCR diversity (p=0.0027 vs p=0.16), and the rise was most apparent among complete responders (p=0.02).

Worth noting for this clone: Its recognized antigen is unknown. Nothing much larger sits one base from this clone, and base qualities are not available.

Read against the paper, the sample's time point label means: cycle 4 day 1 (C4D1), after about 6 weeks of nivolumab. Every trial patient had relapsed after autologous stem cell transplantation, and cohorts A, B and C differed in prior brentuximab vedotin exposure. The trial cohort included around 56 patients with relapsed/refractory classical Hodgkin lymphoma, and each patient had a best overall response of complete response, partial response or progressive disease. In the multi-cohort phase II CheckMate 205 trial, trial patients received single-agent nivolumab. An independent review committee assessed best overall response by applying the 2007 International Working Group response criteria. Trial PBMCs were collected immediately before nivolumab initiation (C1D1) and during therapy at cycle 2 day 1 and cycle 4 day 1. Peripheral blood was collected in 8 mL Vacutainer Cell Preparation Tubes, from which PBMCs were isolated by centrifugation and then cryopreserved.

The Qiagen DNeasy kit was used to extract genomic DNA from unsorted PBMCs and from the negatively selected CD4+ and CD8+ fractions. TCR beta CDR3 regions were subjected to amplification by immunoSEQ multiplex PCR with primers that anneal to V and J segments. A synthetic immune receptor repertoire was used to minimize amplification bias, and any remaining bias was removed computationally after sequencing. Per the source publication's procedure: Custom Python scripts were used to quantify repertoire diversity as the Shannon entropy index. Unsorted, CD4+ and CD8+ repertoires were examined separately, except in combined analyses, for which CD4+ and CD8+ sequences were merged in silico. Clonal expansion was defined as at least a 2-fold frequency increase after treatment relative to C1D1, with a pseudocount of 0.5 for undetected baseline clones. Singleton clones were defined as clones with 0 or 1 copy at C1D1, and non-singleton clones were defined as clones with 2 or more copies. Clones expanded in unsorted samples were assigned a CD4+, CD8+ or unknown annotation through matching of protein sequences in sorted samples from the same patient. Wilcoxon tests on paired samples were used to test changes in diversity from C1D1 to C4D1. Drawn from immuneACCESS, this table holds only the in-frame rearrangements with V and J called that TCRdb kept. Clones are partly lost; checked studies trace under half to an unresolved V gene and leave the rest unexplained. V, J and clone size are those of that table, while D and trimming were read from the DNA. This sample has 99,000 or so clones in its table, and over 85% of those were observed once. Jointly, the top ten make up over 15% of the sample.

The TCR sequence derives from a human donor with classical Hodgkin lymphoma. This material consisted of peripheral blood mononuclear cells (PBMCs), taken before the fourth cycle of nivolumab.

The CDR3 region has the sequence CASSNQGNLGNEQYF. The DNA reads TGTGCCAGCAGCAATCAGGGGAACCTAGGGAACGAGCAGTACTTC. The chain is made from TRBV7-6 and TRBJ2-7; the D gene is perhaps TRBD1, from 6 matching bases. V loses 5 bases of germline sequence and J loses 5 bases, and the interval between the two ends is 19 bases. CDR3 length: 15 amino acids, cysteine to phenylalanine. Just CDR3 DNA is preserved here, 45 bases in frame from base 1. As encoded in the germline V gene, CDR1 is SGHVS while CDR2 is FNYEAQ. With all but the CDR3 taken from the reference TRBV7-6 and TRBJ2-7 genes, the full variable domain is: GAGVSQSPRYKVTKRGQDVALRCDPISGHVSLYWYRQALGQGPEFLTYFNYEAQQDKSGLPNDRFSAERPEGSISTLTIQRTEQRDSAMYRCASSNQGNLGNEQYFGPGTRLTVT.